This passage covers 5 T cell receptor beta chains from one sample sequenced in a study of OX40 agonist ivuxolimab in advanced cancers. The data were produced by immunoSEQ multiplex PCR, yet TCRdb's version contains in-frame clones alone and is incomplete. Of some 60,000 clones listed, more than 85% were seen once; the top ten hold about 17%. Sequenced here: CD4+ or CD8+ T cells sorted from blood, sampled in a trial of the OX40 agonist ivuxolimab. Receptors were obtained from an adult with an advanced solid tumor such as melanoma, head and neck, liver or kidney cancer.

This chain connects TRBV4-2 to TRBJ2-3; D assignment may be TRBD1 or TRBD2 (6 bases each). V was trimmed by 0 bases and J by 4 bases, leaving 11 bases between them. Germline lookup yields CDR1 LGHNA and CDR2 YNFKEQ. This CDR3 has 15 residues. CDR3 sequence: CASSQEEGGSDTQYF. CDR3 bases: TGTGCCAGCAGCCAAGAGGAGGGGGGCTCAGATACGCAGTATTTT.

The rearrangement joins TRBV2 to TRBJ1-5; D gene ambiguous. Trimming stripped 1 base from V and 3 bases from J, with 7 bases between. The CDR3 contains 14 residues. CDR1 SNHLY and CDR2 FYNNEI come from the germline V gene. CDR3 in DNA: TGTGCCAGCAGTGAAGAGGGCACCAATCAGCCCCAGCATTTT. Residues: CASSEEGTNQPQHF.

This clone was found once. This chain connects TRBV5-1 to TRBJ1-1; D is unresolved. The germline CDR1 and CDR2 sequences are SGHRS and YFSETQ. V was pared by 1 base and J by 3 bases, with 10 bases between. This CDR3 comprises 14 residues. CDR3 amino acids: CASSLFPTDTEAFF. The DNA for the CDR3 is TGCGCCAGCAGCTTGTTTCCCACCGACACTGAAGCTTTCTTT. Full variable domain (rest looked up from reference TRBV5-1 and TRBJ1-1): KAGVTQTPRYLIKTRGQQVTLSCSPISGHRSVSWYQQTPGQGLQFLFEYFSETQRNKGNFPGRFSGRQFSNSRSEMNVSTLELGDSALYLCASSLFPTDTEAFFGQGTRLTVV.

Details on this clone: At one of its ends the junction is not consistent with the germline gene, which may arise from a read error. The chain carries TRBV4-1 and TRBJ1-2; no firm D call. The germline gives CDR1 MGHRA, CDR2 YSYEKL. This CDR3 has 12 residues. CDR3 sequence: CASSQDLSLRAF. The CDR3 nucleotides are TGCGCCAGCAGCCAAGACCTGTCCCTTCGAGCGTTC.

The chain couples TRBV10-2 to TRBJ1-1, with D perhaps TRBD1 (6 bases). The V end lost 4 bases, the J end lost 6 bases, and 9 bases lay between the germline ends. CDR1 and CDR2 from the germline V gene are WSHSY and SAAADI. CDR3 size: 12 residues. The CDR3 region is CASSAGDAEAFF. The CDR3 DNA reads as TGCGCCAGCAGTGCAGGGGATGCTGAAGCTTTCTTT.